Each of the 30 T cell receptor beta chains below was sequenced from the same sample in a study of shared clonotypes between healthy human individuals. Profiling relied on immunoSEQ multiplex PCR, and the TCRdb table lists in-frame clones only, not all of them. The data contain about 110,000 clones, 65% to 75% of them seen just once; the ten biggest clones take up more than 20%. The sample comprised memory CD8+ T cells sorted from blood. Stated subset: CD45RO+ cells pooled with CCR7-negative TemRA cells. These receptors originate from a young woman in good health.

V and J are TRBV13 and TRBJ2-7; D remains ambiguous. Germline V lookup: CDR1 PRHDT, CDR2 FYEKMQ (reference sequence). This CDR3 spans 14 amino acids. V dropped 3 bases and J dropped 3 bases, with 12 bases sitting between them. CDR3 sequence: CASSFSERYYEQYF. The CDR3 coding sequence is TGTGCCAGCAGCTTTTCGGAGAGATACTACGAGCAGTACTTC.

The rearrangement joins TRBV6-1 to TRBJ2-5; D may be TRBD1 or TRBD2 (5 bases each). Germline CDR1 MNHNS, CDR2 SASEGT. Trimming left V 6 bases short and J 1 base short, with 12 bases between. There are 14 residues in the CDR3. CDR3 loop: CASRVGRGQETQYF. The CDR3 DNA reads as TGTGCCAGCAGAGTGGGACGGGGCCAAGAGACCCAGTACTTC.

The count of this clone is one. The chain combines TRBV28 with TRBJ1-1; D uncertain. The CDR3 has 14 residues. V lost 2 bases to trimming and J lost 3 bases, with 10 bases between them. Germline CDR1 is MDHEN and CDR2 is SYDVKM. DNA of the CDR3: TGTGCCAGCAGTTTACGCAGTCGGGACACTGAAGCTTTCTTT. Translation: CASSLRSRDTEAFF.

The gene calls are TRBV7-9 and TRBJ2-1; D not certain. Trimming shortened V by 3 bases and J by 2 bases, and 23 bases separated the two germline ends. CDR1 SEHNR and CDR2 FQNEAQ come from the germline V gene (reference sequence). The CDR3 covers 19 residues. The DNA for the CDR3 is TGTGCCAGCAGCTTCGGTGTGAGACACTTTCAAAAGCCCTACAATGAGCAGTTCTTC. Translating gives CASSFGVRHFQKPYNEQFF.

V gene TRBV5-6 combines with J gene TRBJ1-2, with a weak D call TRBD1 (5 bases). Germline V gene data show CDR1 as SGHDT and CDR2 as YYEEEE. V was cut by 2 bases and J by 7 bases, with 12 bases left in between. The CDR3 is made up of 13 amino acids. The CDR3 loop reads CASSFNMGPGYTF. In nucleotides, the CDR3 is TGTGCCAGCAGCTTCAATATGGGACCTGGCTACACCTTC.

This clone was recorded only once. The chain combines TRBV28 with TRBJ2-7, with unresolved D. Trimming pared 2 bases from V and 2 bases from J, leaving 10 bases between. The CDR3 is 14 residues long. Germline CDR1 MDHEN, CDR2 SYDVKM. The CDR3: CASSLGNRAYEQYF. In DNA form, the CDR3 reads TGTGCCAGCAGTTTAGGGAACAGAGCCTACGAGCAGTACTTC. The full variable domain, with the rest looked up from reference TRBV28 and TRBJ2-7, is DVKVTQSSRYLVKRTGEKVFLECVQDMDHENMFWYRQDPGLGLRLIYFSYDVKMKEKGDIPEGYSVSREKKERFSLILESASTNQTSMYLCASSLGNRAYEQYFGPGTRLTVT.

The sample holds one count of this clone. V and J are TRBV6-1 and TRBJ2-3; 9 bases agree with TRBD2. Per germline, CDR1 MNHNS and CDR2 SASEGT. The CDR3 covers 15 residues. J lost 6 bases, V lost 3 bases, and 7 bases had no gene match. CDR3 in amino acids: CASSDRAGGRDTQYF. The CDR3 nucleotides are TGTGCCAGCAGTGACCGAGCGGGGGGACGGGATACGCAGTATTTT.

J is TRBJ2-3 and V is TRBV25-1; 16 nucleotides match TRBD2. The CDR3 contains 17 residues. Germline V gene sequence: CDR1 MGHDK, CDR2 SYGVNS. After removal of 6 bases from V and 2 bases from J, the junction contained 5 bases not matched to a gene. The chain's CDR3 is CASRPGTSGRDTDTQYF. The CDR3, as DNA: TGTGCCAGCAGACCCGGGACTAGCGGGAGGGACACAGATACGCAGTATTTT.

V gene TRBV7-8 combines with J gene TRBJ1-2; possible D gene TRBD1, 6 bases. Germline assignment: CDR1 SGHVS and CDR2 FQNEAQ. V lost 3 bases to trimming and J lost 10 bases, with 12 bases between them. The CDR3 is 12 residues long. DNA of the CDR3: TGTGCCAGCAGCTTTTCAGGGGCTGACTACACCTTC. Translating it yields CASSFSGADYTF.

This clone came up many times. The chain employs TRBV28 and TRBJ2-1; D gene uncertain. Trimming left V 5 bases short and J 6 bases short, with 17 bases between. In germline, CDR1 is MDHEN, CDR2 SYDVKM. This CDR3 is 15 amino acids long. CDR3 DNA: TGTGCCAGCAGTGCCAGGAGTGGCGCCGGCAATGAGCAGTTCTTC. Encoded protein: CASSARSGAGNEQFF.

This chain joins TRBV7-9 and TRBJ1-5, with D hard to call. There are 14 residues in the CDR3. Trimming shortened V by 5 bases and J by 4 bases, and 12 bases separated the two germline ends. Germline loops: CDR1 SEHNR, CDR2 FQNEAQ (reference sequence). Here the CDR3 reads CASSGAGPNQPQHF. In DNA, the CDR3 is TGTGCCAGCAGCGGAGCGGGTCCTAATCAGCCCCAGCATTTT.

This clone came up a few times. This chain uses TRBV6-6 with TRBJ2-5, with TRBD1 matching 7 bases. The CDR3 extends over 14 amino acids. The trim removed 6 bases at V and 2 bases at J, leaving 6 bases unmatched. Per the germline V gene, CDR1 is MNHNY and CDR2 is SVGAGI (reference sequence). The CDR3 spells CASRLTGAQETQYF. The CDR3, as DNA: TGTGCCAGCAGACTAACAGGGGCTCAAGAGACCCAGTACTTC.

The chain is built from TRBV27 and TRBJ2-7; no reliable D call. CDR1 is MNHEY, CDR2 SMNVEV, per germline (reference sequence). V shed 4 bases and J shed 2 bases, with 3 bases lying between them. The CDR3 runs to 11 residues. The CDR3 DNA reads as TGTGCCAGCAGTTCTCCCTACGAGCAGTACTTC. It encodes CASSSPYEQYF.

With regard to this clone: A read error may explain this, as a much larger clone is one base away. Distinct nucleotide sequences in the sample also encode this CDR3. The chain links TRBV7-9 to TRBJ2-1, with 7 bases aligning to TRBD2. The CDR3 totals 16 residues. CDR1 SEHNR and CDR2 FQNEAQ come from the germline V gene (reference sequence). The J segment lost 0 bases and the V segment lost 5 bases, leaving 7 bases of the junction unmatched. Here the CDR3 DNA reads TGTGCCAGCAGCCCTCGGGGCGGGAGCTCCTACAATGAGCAGTTCTTC. Encoded protein: CASSPRGGSSYNEQFF.

The gene calls are TRBV9 and TRBJ2-7; the D is unclear. Trimming shortened V by 7 bases and J by 0 bases, and 5 bases separated the two germline ends. CDR3 length: 11 residues. The germline V gene encodes CDR1 SGDLS and CDR2 YYNGEE. The CDR3 DNA reads TGTGCCAGCGGTAGCTCCTACGAGCAGTACTTC. Amino acid sequence: CASGSSYEQYF. Variable domain in full (rest from reference TRBV9 and TRBJ2-7): DSGVTQTPKHLITATGQRVTLRCSPRSGDLSVYWYQQSLDQGLQFLIQYYNGEERAKGNILERFSAQQFPDLHSELNLSSLELGDSALYFCASGSSYEQYFGPGTRLTVT.

This rearrangement joins TRBV10-3 to TRBJ2-7; D unresolved. Germline loops: CDR1 ENHRY, CDR2 SYGVKD. CDR3 size: 14 residues. The V end lost 0 bases, the J end lost 3 bases, and 9 bases lay between the germline ends. CDR3 protein: CAISESGGVYEQYF. The CDR3 nucleotides read TGTGCCATCAGTGAGTCGGGCGGAGTCTACGAGCAGTACTTC.

CDR3 amino acids: CASSEGLARTGELFF. DNA of the CDR3: TGTGCCAGCAGTGAGGGACTAGCGCGCACCGGGGAGCTGTTTTTT. The chain carries TRBV2 and TRBJ2-2; 10 bases are a match to TRBD2. J was trimmed by 4 bases and V by 3 bases; bases with no gene match: 2. The CDR3 consists of 15 residues. The germline V gene encodes CDR1 SNHLY and CDR2 FYNNEI.

This chain links TRBV5-1 with TRBJ2-7; unclear D gene. Trimming cost V 4 bases and J 3 bases, with 17 bases left between them. Germline loops: CDR1 SGHRS, CDR2 YFSETQ. The CDR3 extends over 15 amino acids. The CDR3 nucleotides read TGCGCCAGCAGCCACAGTGCCTCCCAAGGCTACGAGCAGTACTTC. Protein sequence: CASSHSASQGYEQYF. The entire variable domain, with the rest obtained from reference TRBV5-1 and TRBJ2-7, is as follows: KAGVTQTPRYLIKTRGQQVTLSCSPISGHRSVSWYQQTPGQGLQFLFEYFSETQRNKGNFPGRFSGRQFSNSRSEMNVSTLELGDSALYLCASSHSASQGYEQYFGPGTRLTVT.

This chain uses TRBV27 with TRBJ2-1, with 10 bases aligning to TRBD2. Unmatched junction bases numbered 12, after V lost 5 bases and J lost 5 bases. This CDR3 spans 17 amino acids. Germline CDR1 reads MNHEY; CDR2 reads SMNVEV (reference sequence). CDR3 region: CASSNFGIAGGNNEQFF. CDR3 DNA: TGTGCCAGCAGTAACTTTGGAATAGCGGGGGGCAACAATGAGCAGTTCTTC.

The chain has TRBV5-6 and TRBJ1-5; D is unresolved. Germline CDR1 is SGHDT and CDR2 is YYEEEE. The CDR3 sequence is 14 residues long. V lost 2 bases and J lost 0, with 6 bases in between. The CDR3 spells CASSFRFSNQPQHF. The DNA of the CDR3 is TGTGCCAGCAGCTTTAGGTTTAGCAATCAGCCCCAGCATTTT. Full variable domain (outside the CDR3, taken from reference TRBV5-6 and TRBJ1-5): DAGVTQSPTHLIKTRGQQVTLRCSPKSGHDTVSWYQQALGQGPQFIFQYYEEEERQRGNFPDRFSGHQFPNYSSELNVNALLLGDSALYLCASSFRFSNQPQHFGDGTRLSIL.

The chain uses TRBV6-6 and TRBJ1-1, with 7 bases that match TRBD1. Unmatched junction bases numbered 6, after V lost 7 bases and J lost 4 bases. CDR1 and CDR2 from the germline V gene are MNHNY and SVGAGI (reference sequence). The CDR3 spans 13 residues. As DNA, the CDR3 is TGTGCCAGCATCCCAGGGGGGGCCACTGAAGCTTTCTTT. It codes for CASIPGGATEAFF.

The chain couples TRBV29-1 to TRBJ1-2, with a weak D call TRBD1 (5 bases). The CDR3 is 14 residues long. Trimming cost V 3 bases and J 2 bases, with 13 bases left between them. The germline V gene has CDR1 SQVTM and CDR2 ANQGSEA. The DNA for the CDR3 is TGCAGCGTTGATATTTTAAGGGGCAACTATGGCTACACCTTC. Its translation is CSVDILRGNYGYTF. Combining the CDR3 with reference TRBV29-1 and TRBJ1-2 gives the whole variable domain SAVISQKPSRDICQRGTSLTIQCQVDSQVTMMFWYRQQPGQSLTLIATANQGSEATYESGFVIDKFPISRPNLTFSTLTVSNMSPEDSSIYLCSVDILRGNYGYTFGSGTRLTVV.

The rearrangement links TRBV13 to TRBJ2-4; tentative D call: TRBD2 (5 bases). This CDR3 contains 15 residues. The V gene's germline CDR1 is PRHDT and CDR2 FYEKMQ (reference sequence). Trimming left V 4 bases short and J 8 bases short, with 18 bases between. The CDR3 DNA sequence: TGTGCCAGCAGCTCCCAAGCGGATATGAGGTACATTCAGTACTTC. It is translated as CASSSQADMRYIQYF.

The chain has TRBV9 and TRBJ2-3, with TRBD2 matching over 11 bases. Germline lookup yields CDR1 SGDLS and CDR2 YYNGEE. This CDR3 region has 15 residues. The trim removed 4 bases at V and 5 bases at J, leaving 6 bases unmatched. This CDR3 reads CASSQTGTSGDTQYF. In DNA form, the CDR3 reads TGTGCCAGCAGCCAGACCGGGACTAGCGGAGATACGCAGTATTTT.

V is TRBV28 and J is TRBJ1-2; D remains ambiguous. V lost 5 bases, J lost 5 bases, and 18 bases lay in between. In germline, CDR1 is MDHEN, CDR2 SYDVKM. This CDR3 region has 15 residues. The CDR3 loop is CASSLLDRISYGYTF. The CDR3 nucleotides read TGTGCCAGCAGTCTGCTGGACCGGATTTCTTATGGCTACACCTTC.

The chain recombines TRBV5-6 with TRBJ2-7; possibly TRBD2 for D (6 bases). Germline values: CDR1 SGHDT, CDR2 YYEEEE. The CDR3 spans 17 residues. Deletions cut 3 bases from V and 3 bases from J, with 22 bases between. Here the CDR3 reads CASSSHGGSSWFYEQYF. The CDR3 DNA is TGTGCCAGCAGCTCTCACGGAGGGAGCTCGTGGTTCTACGAGCAGTACTTC.

The gene calls are TRBV28 and TRBJ2-2; 13 bases fit TRBD2. The CDR3 totals 16 residues. Germline trimming cut 1 base from V and 5 bases from J; bases unmatched to any gene: 1. The V gene's germline CDR1 is MDHEN and CDR2 SYDVKM. The CDR3 is CASSLSLAGGTGELFF. The CDR3 DNA sequence: TGTGCCAGCAGTTTATCACTAGCGGGAGGGACCGGGGAGCTGTTTTTT.

This chain joins TRBV7-9 and TRBJ2-6; TRBD2 matches 10 bases. Germline CDR1 reads SEHNR; CDR2 reads FQNEAQ (reference sequence). Trimming took 5 bases from V and 0 from J; bases not matched to a gene: 7. The CDR3 consists of 18 residues. This CDR3 reads CASSVGTSVHSGANVLTF. In DNA, the CDR3 is TGTGCCAGCAGCGTCGGGACTAGCGTCCACTCTGGGGCCAACGTCCTGACTTTC.

This chain connects TRBV5-1 to TRBJ1-5; D call uncertain. Germline V CDR1 and CDR2: SGHRS, YFSETQ. V was pared by 0 bases and J by 0 bases, with 13 bases between. CDR3 length: 17 amino acids. CDR3 loop: CASSLDLRWDSNQPQHF. CDR3 coding DNA: TGCGCCAGCAGCTTGGACCTACGATGGGATAGCAATCAGCCCCAGCATTTT.

This clone was counted at least ten times. The rearrangement links TRBV10-1 to TRBJ2-7; D assignment may be TRBD1 or TRBD2 (5 bases each). Deletions cut 6 bases from V and 2 bases from J, with 14 bases between. The CDR3 loop spans 14 amino acids. Per the germline V gene, CDR1 is WNHNN and CDR2 is SYGVQD (reference sequence). The CDR3 sequence is CASSRDPGPYEQYF. DNA of the CDR3: TGCGCCAGCAGCCGGGATCCGGGGCCCTACGAGCAGTACTTC.